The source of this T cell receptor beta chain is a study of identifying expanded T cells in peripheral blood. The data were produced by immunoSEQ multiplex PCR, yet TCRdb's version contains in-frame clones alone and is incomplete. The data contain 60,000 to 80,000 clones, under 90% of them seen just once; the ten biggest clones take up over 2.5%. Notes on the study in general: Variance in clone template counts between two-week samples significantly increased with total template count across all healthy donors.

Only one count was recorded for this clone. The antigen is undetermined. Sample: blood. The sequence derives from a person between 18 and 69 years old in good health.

The DNA for the CDR3 is TGTGCCAGTACCCTGGGATACACTGAAGCTTTCTTT. Translation: CASTLGYTEAFF. J is TRBJ1-1 and V is TRBV19; no clear D. This CDR3 is built from 12 residues. Germline V CDR1 and CDR2: LNHDA, SQIVND (reference sequence). The ends were cut back, 7 bases at V and 3 bases at J, with 9 bases in the middle.